A selection of T cell receptor beta chains follows, all from one sample in a study of hypomethylating agent response in myelodysplastic syndrome. Some clones are missing from TCRdb's copy, which holds only in-frame ones; the method was immunoSEQ multiplex PCR. The sample contains more than 3,500 clones, 70% to 90% of which appear only once. The material was bone marrow, obtained before or after starting hypomethylating agent treatment for myelodysplastic syndrome (not recorded which). The source of these receptors is a human donor with myelodysplastic syndrome. CDR3s include the opening cysteine and the closing phenylalanine or tryptophan. The D gene is left open where the match is weak. Clone size, where shown, is once, few, many, or a class for clones that have expanded.

j_call: TRBJ1-5; v_call: TRBV7-9; clone_size: few; d_call: -; cdr3_nt: TGTGCCAGCAGCTTAGCAGGGCCCAATCAGCCCCAGCATTTT; cdr3_aa: CASSLAGPNQPQHF
j_call: TRBJ1-2; v_call: TRBV5-8; clone_size: -; d_call: -; cdr3_nt: TGTGCCAGCAGCCTCAACAGGGTCGGCTACACCTTC; cdr3_aa: CASSLNRVGYTF
j_call: TRBJ2-1; v_call: TRBV5-6; clone_size: -; d_call: TRBD1; cdr3_nt: TGTGCCAGCAGCTTGAGACTAACAGGGGGCGCTGGCTACAATGAGCAGTTCTTC; cdr3_aa: CASSLRLTGGAGYNEQFF
j_call: TRBJ1-2; v_call: TRBV7-9; clone_size: few; d_call: -; cdr3_nt: TGTGCCAGCAGCTCCGGGGGTGGCTACACCTTC; cdr3_aa: CASSSGGGYTF
j_call: TRBJ1-1; v_call: TRBV13; clone_size: -; d_call: -; cdr3_nt: TGTGCCAGCAGCGCCTATTTGGACACTGAAGCTTTCTTT; cdr3_aa: CASSAYLDTEAFF
j_call: TRBJ1-2; v_call: TRBV9; clone_size: -; d_call: -; cdr3_nt: TGTGCCAGCAGCCCGGCCAGGGAAAACTATGGCTACACCTTC; cdr3_aa: CASSPARENYGYTF
j_call: TRBJ1-1; v_call: TRBV5-1; clone_size: -; d_call: -; cdr3_nt: TGCGCCAGCAGCTTCGGGACGGAAAACACTGAAGCTTTCTTT; cdr3_aa: CASSFGTENTEAFF
j_call: TRBJ1-5; v_call: TRBV7-9; clone_size: few; d_call: -; cdr3_nt: TGTGCCGCCACGCAGGTCCGGAATCAGCCCCAGCATTTT; cdr3_aa: CAATQVRNQPQHF
j_call: TRBJ1-2; v_call: TRBV6-6; clone_size: -; d_call: -; cdr3_nt: TGTGCCAGCAGTCGCGAGACAGGCGGCTATGGCTACACCTTC; cdr3_aa: CASSRETGGYGYTF
j_call: TRBJ2-7; v_call: TRBV15; clone_size: -; d_call: -; cdr3_nt: TGTGCCACCAGCACCACGGGGTCCTACGAGCAGTACTTC; cdr3_aa: CATSTTGSYEQYF
j_call: TRBJ1-2; v_call: TRBV2; clone_size: few; d_call: -; cdr3_nt: TGTGCCAGCAGGAGAATGGGGTATGGCTACACCTTC; cdr3_aa: CASRRMGYGYTF
j_call: TRBJ2-1; v_call: TRBV19; clone_size: -; d_call: TRBD1; cdr3_nt: TGTGCCAGTAGTACGATTGGGACAGGGGAAAATGAGCAGTTCTTC; cdr3_aa: CASSTIGTGENEQFF
j_call: TRBJ2-2; v_call: TRBV19; clone_size: -; d_call: -; cdr3_nt: TGTGCCAGTCGATACGGAGGGTGGGGCTTGGACACCGGGGAGCTGTTTTTT; cdr3_aa: CASRYGGWGLDTGELFF
j_call: TRBJ2-7; v_call: TRBV20-1; clone_size: -; d_call: -; cdr3_nt: TGCAGTGCCCTCTCCGGAGACGAGCAGTACTTC; cdr3_aa: CSALSGDEQYF
j_call: TRBJ1-1; v_call: TRBV2; clone_size: -; d_call: -; cdr3_nt: TGTGCCAGCAGGTCAGGTGTGAACACTGAAGCTTTCTTT; cdr3_aa: CASRSGVNTEAFF
j_call: TRBJ2-7; v_call: TRBV10-3; clone_size: once; d_call: -; cdr3_nt: TGTGCCATCAAGACAGCCTCAGAGGCCTACGAGCAGTACTTC; cdr3_aa: CAIKTASEAYEQYF
j_call: TRBJ2-7; v_call: TRBV7-2; clone_size: -; d_call: TRBD1; cdr3_nt: TGTGCCAGCAGCTGGAACGGACAGGAAGACTCCTACGAGCAGTACTTC; cdr3_aa: CASSWNGQEDSYEQYF
j_call: TRBJ1-1; v_call: TRBV14; clone_size: -; d_call: -; cdr3_nt: TGTGCCAGCAGCCAAAAGAACACTGAAGCTTTCTTT; cdr3_aa: CASSQKNTEAFF
j_call: TRBJ1-2; v_call: TRBV2; clone_size: -; d_call: -; cdr3_nt: TGTGCCAGCAGTTTACAGGGTCAGGCTACTTATGGCTACACCTTC; cdr3_aa: CASSLQGQATYGYTF
j_call: TRBJ2-1; v_call: TRBV7-2; clone_size: -; d_call: -; cdr3_nt: TGTGCCAGCAGCTCAGGGATCGGGGAGAGCTCCTACAATGAGCAGTTCTTC; cdr3_aa: CASSSGIGESSYNEQFF
j_call: TRBJ2-7; v_call: TRBV9; clone_size: -; d_call: TRBD2; cdr3_nt: TGTGCCAGCAGCGTGGGAGGGGAATCAGCCTACGAGCAGTACTTC; cdr3_aa: CASSVGGESAYEQYF
j_call: TRBJ1-1; v_call: TRBV30; clone_size: few; d_call: TRBD1; cdr3_nt: TGTGCCTGGAGGGAAATGGACAGGGGGCTGGCTGAAGCTTTCTTT; cdr3_aa: CAWREMDRGLAEAFF
j_call: TRBJ2-7; v_call: TRBV5-1; clone_size: few; d_call: -; cdr3_nt: TGCGCCAGCAGCTCCGGGACAAAGTCCTACGAGCAGTACTTC; cdr3_aa: CASSSGTKSYEQYF
j_call: TRBJ1-5; v_call: TRBV7-9; clone_size: -; d_call: -; cdr3_nt: TGTGCCAGCAGCTTAGCCACCAATCAGCCCCAGCATTTT; cdr3_aa: CASSLATNQPQHF
j_call: TRBJ2-2; v_call: TRBV7-9; clone_size: -; d_call: TRBD1; cdr3_nt: TGTGCCAGCAGAACCGGGACAGAGGGCGGGGAGCTGTTTTTT; cdr3_aa: CASRTGTEGGELFF
j_call: TRBJ1-5; v_call: TRBV6-5; clone_size: -; d_call: -; cdr3_nt: TGTACCAGCAGTCTACAGGAGAATAGCAATCAGCCCCAGCATTTT; cdr3_aa: CTSSLQENSNQPQHF
j_call: TRBJ2-4; v_call: TRBV25-1; clone_size: -; d_call: -; cdr3_nt: TGTGCCAGGGCCTCGGTCTATTCAAAACTCAAAAACATTCAGTACTTC; cdr3_aa: CARASVYSKLKNIQYF
j_call: TRBJ2-7; v_call: TRBV11-2; clone_size: -; d_call: TRBD1; cdr3_nt: TGTGCCAGCAGAGGGGGCAGGTACGAGCAGTACTTC; cdr3_aa: CASRGGRYEQYF
j_call: TRBJ1-5; v_call: TRBV21-1; clone_size: few; d_call: -; cdr3_nt: TGTGCCAGCAGCAAAGTCGTTGGCAATCAGCCCCAGCATTTT; cdr3_aa: CASSKVVGNQPQHF
j_call: TRBJ2-1; v_call: TRBV28; clone_size: -; d_call: -; cdr3_nt: TGTGCCAGCAGAAGGACAGCCGGCTCCTACAATGAGCAGTTCTTC; cdr3_aa: CASRRTAGSYNEQFF
j_call: TRBJ1-2; v_call: TRBV30; clone_size: -; d_call: -; cdr3_nt: TGTGCCTGGAGTGCGGGATATGGCTACACCTTC; cdr3_aa: CAWSAGYGYTF